Below, 14 T cell receptor beta chains from the same sample are listed, as sequenced in a study of shared clonotypes between healthy human individuals. Naive CD8 cells were CD45RO-negative, positively selected for CCR7, excluding terminally differentiated effector memory CD45RA+ cells. Measured with immunoSEQ multiplex PCR; TCRdb has only the in-frame clones, and not every one. This table holds approximately 590,000 clones, around 95% found once. Input material: naive CD8+ T cells sorted from blood. The receptor source for this set is a woman aged 25 to 39 in good health.

The CDR3 coding sequence is TGTGCCAGCAGTCCCAGATCTAGGTCCTCTAGCGAGCAGTACTTC. As protein: CASSPRSRSSSEQYF. V usage is TRBV27 and J usage is TRBJ2-7; D is unresolved. This CDR3 spans 15 amino acids. CDR1 and CDR2 (germline): MNHEY, SMNVEV (reference sequence). Deletions cut 5 bases from V and 6 bases from J, with 20 bases between.

In regard to this clone: Other DNA variants within this sample encode the same CDR3. The V call is TRBV5-6, the J call TRBJ1-1; weak D call: TRBD1 (5 bases). The CDR3 runs to 12 residues. Germline V gene lookup returns CDR1 SGHDT and CDR2 YYEEEE. V lost 4 bases and J lost 5, with 9 bases in between. The CDR3, as DNA: TGTGCCAGCAGCAGGGGTGGGACTGAAGCTTTCTTT. Residues: CASSRGGTEAFF.

The genes are TRBV28 and TRBJ2-1; D gene unclear. The CDR3 consists of 14 residues. V lost 4 bases to trimming and J lost 8 bases, with 15 bases between them. Germline CDR1 is MDHEN and CDR2 is SYDVKM. DNA for the CDR3: TGTGCCAGCAGTTCCGGGTTGAAGCCGGATGAGCAGTTCTTC. It codes for CASSSGLKPDEQFF.

V gene TRBV27 combines with J gene TRBJ2-3; D is ambiguous. The germline CDR1 and CDR2 sequences are MNHEY and SMNVEV (reference sequence). The CDR3 contains 11 residues. Trimming took 8 bases from V and 2 from J, leaving 5 bases between them. CDR3 DNA sequence: TGTGCCAGCGTGTACACAGATACGCAGTATTTT. Translating it yields CASVYTDTQYF.

The chain uses TRBV7-2 and TRBJ2-1; 12 bases map to TRBD2. Unmatched junction bases numbered 7, after V lost 3 bases and J lost 10 bases. The germline gives CDR1 SGHTA, CDR2 FQGNSA. The CDR3 totals 15 residues. In DNA, the CDR3 is TGTGCCAGCAGCTTGACTAGCGGGAGTCGCAGGGAGCAGTTCTTC. This gives the protein CASSLTSGSRREQFF.

The gene calls are TRBV5-6 and TRBJ1-1; no reliable D call. Germline assignment: CDR1 SGHDT and CDR2 YYEEEE. The CDR3 consists of 14 residues. V was pared by 1 base and J by 4 bases, with 11 bases between. The CDR3 loop is CASSLRSKRTEAFF. CDR3 coding DNA: TGTGCCAGCAGCTTGAGGTCAAAGCGCACTGAAGCTTTCTTT.

The CDR3, as DNA: TGTGCCAGCAGCCAAGAGCGGTACACAGATACGCAGTATTTT. This sequence encodes CASSQERYTDTQYF. The chain is built from TRBV4-2 and TRBJ2-3; D is unresolved. V was shortened by 0 bases and J by 2 bases, with 6 bases between the two germline ends. Germline loops: CDR1 LGHNA, CDR2 YNFKEQ. The CDR3 sequence is 14 residues long.

The rearrangement uses TRBV10-2 and TRBJ2-7, with no clear D. The length of the CDR3 is 13 residues. V lost 6 bases and J 6 bases, leaving 15 bases between the germline ends. CDR1 is WSHSY, CDR2 SAAADI, per germline. The CDR3 protein is CASRPPTLLEQYF. As DNA, the CDR3 is TGCGCCAGCAGACCACCCACCCTCCTCGAGCAGTACTTC.

V and J are TRBV28 and TRBJ2-1; 10 bases match TRBD2. CDR3 length: 13 amino acids. With 4 bases clipped from V and 7 bases from J, the junction kept 1 base outside the gene matches. The germline V gene has CDR1 MDHEN and CDR2 SYDVKM. The CDR3, as DNA: TGTGCCAGCAGTTATAGCGGGGGGAATGAGCAGTTCTTC. Its translation is CASSYSGGNEQFF. Combining the CDR3 with reference TRBV28 and TRBJ2-1 gives the whole variable domain DVKVTQSSRYLVKRTGEKVFLECVQDMDHENMFWYRQDPGLGLRLIYFSYDVKMKEKGDIPEGYSVSREKKERFSLILESASTNQTSMYLCASSYSGGNEQFFGPGTRLTVL.

V and J are TRBV10-2 and TRBJ2-7, with D tentatively TRBD1 or TRBD2 (6 bases each). V was trimmed by 3 bases and J by 1 base, leaving 7 bases between them. This CDR3 is 13 amino acids long. CDR1 and CDR2 from the germline V gene are WSHSY and SAAADI. CDR3 in amino acids: CASSEGGSYEQYF. The DNA for the CDR3 is TGCGCCAGCAGTGAAGGGGGGTCCTACGAGCAGTACTTC.

The gene calls are TRBV27 and TRBJ2-7, with 9 positions matching TRBD2. Germline V CDR1 and CDR2: MNHEY, SMNVEV (reference sequence). This CDR3 has 14 amino acids. Germline trimming cut 7 bases from V and 5 bases from J; bases unmatched to any gene: 9. The CDR3 loop reads CASIGSGRFDEQYF. The CDR3 region has the DNA TGTGCCAGCATAGGGAGCGGGAGGTTCGACGAGCAGTACTTC.

As concerns this clone: The sample has other DNA sequences that encode this CDR3 too. This rearrangement joins TRBV20-1 to TRBJ2-7; 7 bases agree with TRBD1. This CDR3 spans 11 amino acids. J gave up 2 bases and V 6 bases, and 1 base lay outside the gene matches. Germline CDR1 and CDR2: DFQATT and SNEGSKA (reference sequence). The CDR3 is CSAGTAYEQYF. CDR3 sequence (DNA): TGCAGTGCGGGGACAGCCTACGAGCAGTACTTC.

The rearrangement uses TRBV7-9 and TRBJ1-2; D is undetermined. The V and J ends lost 4 bases and 4 bases respectively, with 10 bases between them. The CDR3 has 13 residues. Germline-derived CDR1 and CDR2 are SEHNR and FQNEAQ (reference sequence). The DNA for the CDR3 is TGTGCCAGCAGCTCCGGACCCCTCTATGGCTACACCTTC. It codes for CASSSGPLYGYTF.

The rearrangement uses TRBV7-9 and TRBJ2-2, with D possibly TRBD1 on 6 matching bases. The germline gives CDR1 SEHNR, CDR2 FQNEAQ (reference sequence). Trimming shortened V by 5 bases and J by 6 bases, and 25 bases separated the two germline ends. The CDR3 is 18 amino acids. CDR3 nucleotide sequence: TGTGCCAGCAGCACGCACCGTGGGGCCAGGGGAAAGGCCGGGGAGCTGTTTTTT. Translation gives CASSTHRGARGKAGELFF.